This T cell receptor beta chain was captured in a study of radiation and T cells in renal cell carcinoma. Overall study results and limits: No pretreatment tumor biopsies were available for baseline clonotypes.

Time point specified: baseline pretreatment blood. This sample's treatment: 15 Gy SBRT to primary tumor, nephrectomy 4 weeks later. The method was immunoSEQ multiplex PCR; TCRdb's version includes in-frame clones alone and lacks a portion of them. The table includes approximately 120,000 clones, around 84% detected once. This clone was detected only a few times. Its antigen is still unknown. Germline CDR1 is MNHEY and CDR2 is SMNVEV (reference sequence). The CDR3 is 13 residues long. Deletions cut 10 bases from V and 1 base from J, with 13 bases between. V is TRBV27 and J is TRBJ1-1; D may be TRBD1 (5 bases). The input for sequencing was blood, taken from a patient whose treatment included radiotherapy and nephrectomy. The TCR originated in a woman in her sixties or seventies with renal cell carcinoma. For the CDR3, the DNA is TGTGCCATCTCGCAGGGCCCGAACACTGAAGCTTTCTTT. Translating gives CAISQGPNTEAFF.